The sequence of this T cell receptor beta chain was determined in a study of Tregs in tolerant kidney transplant recipients. About the research overall: Recipients received nonmyeloablative bone marrow transplants from related graft donors, with transient mixed chimerism. Study-wide results and caveats: Biological reproducibility was not directly addressed, but technical replication error appeared minimal.

Clones were read by immunoSEQ multiplex PCR, and TCRdb kept only the in-frame ones, dropping some. The repertoire includes fewer than 65,000 clones, approximately 83% of them detected once, and 2.1% sits in the top ten. Germline V gene sequence: CDR1 SGDLS, CDR2 YYNGEE. The ends were cut back, 0 bases at V and 4 bases at J, with 13 bases in the middle. This CDR3 has 15 amino acids. Regulatory T cells were sorted from thawed PBMCs rested overnight at 37°C with around 180 IU/ml IL-2. Notes on this clone: Its target is not known.

The sequencing here drew on Tregs from blood, taken before the transplant. V usage is TRBV9 and J usage is TRBJ1-2; D not certain. This clonotype originated in a human donor who received a combined kidney and bone marrow transplant. In nucleotides, the CDR3 is TGTGCCAGCAGCGTAGATGCCTCAGGCAGCTATGGCTACACCTTC. The encoded protein is CASSVDASGSYGYTF. Full variable domain (rest looked up from reference TRBV9 and TRBJ1-2): DSGVTQTPKHLITATGQRVTLRCSPRSGDLSVYWYQQSLDQGLQFLIQYYNGEERAKGNILERFSAQQFPDLHSELNLSSLELGDSALYFCASSVDASGSYGYTFGSGTRLTVV.